The 22 T cell receptor beta chains listed next were all sequenced from one sample in a study of naive and memory T cell subsets. Described treatment: skin biopsy from PPD injection site in Mantoux-positive individual. An oligonucleotide containing a UMI was ligated to the 3' end of TCR cDNA. Ligated cDNA underwent four rounds of PCR with nested alpha and beta constant region primers and SP2. TCRdb processed the UMI-ligation and nested PCR reads anew with MiXCR; each CDR3 protein has one entry. The sample contains roughly 36,000 distinct CDR3 sequences, 11% of which appear only once. The source was skin, collected from a tuberculin skin test site. These receptors were collected from an adult in good health.

This clonotype was picked up many times. The chain combines TRBV6-5 with TRBJ1-4; no clear D gene. Trimming shortened V by 6 bases and J by 3 bases, and 8 bases separated the two germline ends. The CDR3 has 13 residues. The germline V gene encodes CDR1 MNHEY and CDR2 SVGAGI. The DNA for the CDR3 is TGTGCCAGCAGACGGAGCCCTAATGAAAAACTGTTTTTT. It encodes CASRRSPNEKLFF.

This clonotype was detected only a few times. The J gene is TRBJ1-6, the V gene TRBV12-3 or TRBV12-4; the D is unclear. The CDR3 contains 13 residues. The V and J ends lost 8 bases and 10 bases respectively, with 15 bases between them. The CDR3 sequence is CASRRSEGSPLHF. CDR3 nucleotide sequence: TGTGCCAGCCGACGTTCAGAAGGATCACCCCTCCACTTT.

This chain uses TRBV20-1 with TRBJ1-5; weak D call: TRBD1 (6 bases). The germline V gene has CDR1 DFQATT and CDR2 SNEGSKA (reference sequence). V dropped 5 bases and J dropped 2 bases, with 7 bases sitting between them. The CDR3 has 12 residues. CDR3 amino acids: CSAHRGNQPQHF. The DNA of the CDR3 is TGCAGTGCTCACAGGGGCAATCAGCCCCAGCATTTT.

The chain recombines TRBV5-6 with TRBJ2-2; unclear D gene. This CDR3 has 14 residues. Deletions cut 7 bases from V and 0 bases from J, with 10 bases between. The germline V gene encodes CDR1 SGHDT and CDR2 YYEEEE. The CDR3: CASSRVSNTGELFF. Written as DNA, the CDR3 is TGTGCCAGCTCCCGGGTCTCGAACACCGGGGAGCTGTTTTTT.

This clonotype was found many times. The chain employs TRBV20-1 and TRBJ1-2; D not resolved. This CDR3 has 15 amino acids. Germline CDR1 and CDR2: DFQATT and SNEGSKA (reference sequence). V shed 0 bases and J shed 3 bases, with 14 bases lying between them. The DNA of the CDR3 is TGCAGTGCTAGAGATGCACAGTCGAATGACTATGGCTACACCTTC. Protein: CSARDAQSNDYGYTF.

The chain couples TRBV12-3 or TRBV12-4 to TRBJ2-1; D ambiguous. Trimming took off 2 bases at V and 7 bases at J, with 9 bases between the two ends. The CDR3 sequence is 13 residues long. The CDR3 spells CASSLFEGNEQFF. In DNA, the CDR3 is TGTGCCAGCAGTTTATTTGAAGGTAATGAGCAGTTCTTC.

At least ten counts were recorded for this clonotype. This sequence joins TRBV9 and TRBJ2-2; 10 bases align to TRBD2. The CDR3 contains 16 residues. With 3 bases clipped from V and 7 bases from J, the junction kept 9 bases outside the gene matches. Germline V lookup: CDR1 SGDLS, CDR2 YYNGEE. Written as DNA, the CDR3 is TGTGCCAGCAGCGGTGGACTAGCGGAAAGGAGCGGGGAGCTGTTTTTT. It yields the protein CASSGGLAERSGELFF.

This clonotype has ten or more counts. The V and J genes are TRBV27 and TRBJ2-1, with 10 bases that match TRBD2. Germline V gene sequence: CDR1 MNHEY, CDR2 SMNVEV (reference sequence). The CDR3 is 15 amino acids. V shed 6 bases and J 4 bases; nucleotides not matched to a gene: 6. The chain's CDR3 is CASREMTSGYNEQFF. CDR3 sequence (DNA): TGTGCCAGCAGAGAGATGACTAGCGGGTACAATGAGCAGTTCTTC.

Ten or more counts support this clonotype. The rearrangement joins TRBV28 to TRBJ1-4; TRBD1 aligns across 7 bases. V lost 6 bases to trimming and J lost 0 bases; unmatched junction nucleotides: 4. Germline CDR1 and CDR2: MDHEN and SYDVKM. The CDR3 runs 15 residues. CDR3 in DNA: TGTGCCAGCAGGACAGGGCCCCCAACTAATGAAAAACTGTTTTTT. It translates to CASRTGPPTNEKLFF.

The table lists this clonotype with a few counts. The chain recombines TRBV30 with TRBJ2-1; D might be TRBD1 or TRBD2, each matching 5 bases. The CDR3 runs to 15 residues. CDR1 is GTSNPN, CDR2 SVGIG, per germline (reference sequence). The germline V and J ends were trimmed by 0 bases and 2 bases, with 11 bases remaining between them. CDR3 DNA: TGTGCCTGGAGTGTACGGGGCGGTCCCTACAATGAGCAGTTCTTC. Translating it yields CAWSVRGGPYNEQFF.

This clonotype was counted many times. The junction departs from germline at one end; a sequencing error may be responsible. The J gene is TRBJ2-1, the V gene TRBV29-1; 15 positions agree with TRBD2. The CDR3 has 17 residues. Germline lookup yields CDR1 SQVTM and CDR2 ANQGSEA. CDR3 loop: CSVYGTSGRQRNNGQFF. CDR3 coding DNA: TGCAGCGTGTATGGGACTAGCGGGAGGCAACGTAACAATGGGCAGTTCTTC.

This clonotype was picked up many times. The CDR3 region is CASSQDVWPGELFF. The CDR3 nucleotides are TGTGCCAGCAGCCAAGATGTTTGGCCCGGGGAGCTGTTTTTT. This chain uses TRBV14 with TRBJ2-2; D remains unclear. This CDR3 comprises 14 residues. V lost 0 bases and J lost 6, with 8 bases in between. Germline CDR1 and CDR2: SGHDN and FVKESK.

This clonotype has at least ten counts. The chain links TRBV29-1 to TRBJ1-2; 8 bases align to TRBD1. With 0 bases clipped from V and 6 bases from J, the junction kept 6 bases outside the gene matches. Germline loops: CDR1 SQVTM, CDR2 ANQGSEA. This CDR3 region has 14 residues. CDR3 amino acids: CSVEDGNRGDGYTF. CDR3 in DNA: TGCAGCGTTGAAGACGGAAACAGGGGGGATGGCTACACCTTC.

On this clonotype itself: One junction end does not reproduce the germline sequence, and a read error may be involved. V and J are TRBV7-7 and TRBJ2-7; TRBD1 matches 9 bases. The length of the CDR3 is 13 residues. Germline-derived CDR1 and CDR2 are SSHAT and FNYEAQ (reference sequence). The CDR3 sequence: CASSRDRVGEQYF. CDR3 DNA sequence: TGTGCTAGCAGCAGGGACAGGGTGGGCGAGCAGTACTTC.

The rearrangement joins TRBV6-5 to TRBJ2-3; 9 nucleotides line up with TRBD2. CDR1 and CDR2 (germline): MNHEY, SVGAGI. The V and J ends lost 7 bases and 4 bases, in that order; junction bases with no gene match: 15. The CDR3 spans 17 residues. DNA of the CDR3: TGTGCCAGCATTACACAACTCGCGGGGGGGCAACCAGATACGCAGTATTTT. Translated, it gives CASITQLAGGQPDTQYF.

This clonotype was observed many times. J is TRBJ2-7 and V is TRBV20-1; TRBD2 agrees at 7 bases. The CDR3 sequence is 15 residues long. V lost 0 bases to trimming and J lost 1 base; unmatched junction nucleotides: 6. CDR1 and CDR2 (germline): DFQATT, SNEGSKA (reference sequence). Here the CDR3 reads CSAREGLAESYEQYF. CDR3 DNA sequence: TGCAGTGCTAGAGAAGGGCTAGCGGAGTCCTACGAGCAGTACTTC.

This clonotype was counted many times. V and J are TRBV2 and TRBJ2-7, with 11 bases fitting TRBD2. Trimming removed 6 bases from V and 3 bases from J; junction bases left unmatched: 7. The CDR3 consists of 15 residues. The germline V gene encodes CDR1 SNHLY and CDR2 FYNNEI. The CDR3 protein is CASRQTSGIYYEQYF. CDR3 nucleotides: TGTGCCAGCAGACAGACTAGCGGGATCTACTACGAGCAGTACTTC.

This clonotype was seen repeatedly, ten times or more. The chain is built from TRBV7-9 and TRBJ2-5, with 8 bases identical to TRBD1. This CDR3 comprises 17 residues. Per germline, CDR1 SEHNR and CDR2 FQNEAQ (reference sequence). With V trimmed by 2 bases and J by 4 bases, 12 bases remained unmatched. The CDR3 region has the DNA TGTGCCAGCAGCTTAACCCCGCAGGGGGCGCGGGGAGAGACCCAGTACTTC. Its translation: CASSLTPQGARGETQYF. The whole variable domain, remainder taken from reference TRBV7-9 and TRBJ2-5, is DTGVSQNPRHKITKRGQNVTFRCDPISEHNRLYWYRQTLGQGPEFLTYFQNEAQLEKSRLLSDRFSAERPKGSFSTLEIQRTEQGDSAMYLCASSLTPQGARGETQYFGPGTRLLVL.

There are many counts of this clonotype. This chain uses TRBV27 with TRBJ2-2; D may match TRBD1 or TRBD2 (5 bases each). V shed 8 bases and J shed 3 bases, with 13 bases lying between them. From germline, CDR1 is MNHEY and CDR2 SMNVEV (reference sequence). This CDR3 has 14 residues. DNA of the CDR3: TGTGCCAGCCACAACAGGACTTACACCGGGGAGCTGTTTTTT. This translates into CASHNRTYTGELFF.

Ten or more counts support this clonotype. The chain uses TRBV7-8 and TRBJ2-1; 13 bases line up with TRBD2. The CDR3 has 15 amino acids. V dropped 3 bases and J dropped 6; count of bases not matched to a gene: 2. Germline CDR1 reads SGHVS; CDR2 reads FQNEAQ. The DNA for the CDR3 is TGTGCCAGCAGCTTGACTAGCGGGGGGTCCAATGAGCAGTTCTTC. This sequence encodes CASSLTSGGSNEQFF.

This clonotype showed up many times. This chain joins TRBV4-1 and TRBJ1-5; a weak D match, TRBD1 (6 bases). The CDR3 totals 16 residues. Germline values: CDR1 MGHRA, CDR2 YSYEKL. V shed 1 base and J shed 2 bases, with 12 bases lying between them. The CDR3 protein is CASSQGAGTRNQPQHF. The CDR3 DNA is TGCGCCAGCAGCCAAGGTGCCGGGACACGCAATCAGCCCCAGCATTTT.

Many counts were recorded for this clonotype. The J gene is TRBJ2-3, the V gene TRBV11-3; 9 bases align to TRBD2. This CDR3 has 17 residues. The J segment lost 2 bases and the V segment lost 2 bases, leaving 8 bases of the junction unmatched. Germline assignment: CDR1 SGHNT and CDR2 YENEEA. CDR3 coding DNA: TGTGCCAGCAGCTTAAGGGGGACTAGCAGGACCACAGATACGCAGTATTTT. Encoded protein: CASSLRGTSRTTDTQYF.